Each of the 19 T cell receptor beta chains below was sequenced from the same sample in a study of T cell responses to AZD1222 COVID-19 vaccine. TCRdb keeps only in-frame clones here, not all; method: immunoSEQ multiplex PCR. The profile shows 130,000 to 150,000 clones, more than 70% of them singletons. Sequences were derived from peripheral blood, sampled on day 0 of AZD1222 vaccination. The receptors shown here come from an adult in good health.

The V call is TRBV7-2, the J call TRBJ1-2; tentative D call: TRBD1 (5 bases). V gave up 5 bases and J gave up 1 base, with 8 bases separating them. There are 13 residues in the CDR3. Germline V gene data show CDR1 as SGHTA and CDR2 as FQGNSA. CDR3 protein: CASSATGNYGYTF. The CDR3 DNA is TGTGCCAGCAGCGCAACAGGTAACTATGGCTACACCTTC.

This rearrangement joins TRBV11-3 to TRBJ1-1; 10 positions agree with TRBD1. Germline V gene data show CDR1 as SGHNT and CDR2 as YENEEA. The ends lost 4 bases at V and 1 base at J; junction bases unmatched: 9. This CDR3 has 17 residues. This chain's CDR3 is CASSSGGTGVGNTEAFF. The CDR3 DNA is TGTGCCAGCAGCTCGGGGGGGACAGGGGTAGGGAACACTGAAGCTTTCTTT.

J is TRBJ1-1 and V is TRBV9; no clear D. Germline V gene lookup returns CDR1 SGDLS and CDR2 YYNGEE. The CDR3 runs to 17 residues. Between the trimmed V and J ends, which lost 0 bases and 0 bases, there was a span of 15 bases. The CDR3 sequence: CASSVGARTGLNTEAFF. CDR3 sequence (DNA): TGTGCCAGCAGCGTAGGGGCCCGGACCGGACTGAACACTGAAGCTTTCTTT.

The V gene is TRBV18, the J gene TRBJ1-5, with 7 bases that match TRBD1. The V gene end was trimmed by 5 bases and the J gene end by 0 bases; junction bases not matched to a gene: 10. CDR1 KGHSH and CDR2 LQKENI come from the germline V gene. This CDR3 is built from 17 residues. This CDR3 reads CASSSIRQGYSNQPQHF. CDR3 coding DNA: TGTGCCAGCTCATCGATAAGACAGGGTTATAGCAATCAGCCCCAGCATTTT.

This clone occurred once. V and J are TRBV5-1 and TRBJ2-7; D is possibly TRBD1 (6 bases). The CDR3 extends over 14 amino acids. Trimming cost V 2 bases and J 0 bases, with 9 bases left between them. Germline V gene data show CDR1 as SGHRS and CDR2 as YFSETQ. CDR3 sequence reads: CASSFSDSSYEQYF. The CDR3 nucleotides are TGCGCCAGCAGCTTTTCGGACAGCTCCTACGAGCAGTACTTC.

For the CDR3, the DNA is TGTGCCAGCAGCCCCGCGGGGGGCTCACAAGAGACCCAGTACTTC. This translates into CASSPAGGSQETQYF. The chain couples TRBV5-4 to TRBJ2-5; TRBD2 matches 8 bases. After removal of 4 bases from V and 2 bases from J, the junction contained 7 bases not matched to a gene. The germline CDR1 and CDR2 sequences are SGHNT and YYREEE (reference sequence). There are 15 residues in the CDR3.

The rearrangement uses TRBV19 and TRBJ1-2; TRBD1 is a possible D gene (5 bases). Germline lookup yields CDR1 LNHDA and CDR2 SQIVND (reference sequence). Trimming removed 7 bases at V and 0 bases at J, with 36 bases between. The CDR3 runs 22 residues. The CDR3 protein is CASTKQAQVGLPSRWANYGYTF. The CDR3 DNA is TGTGCCAGTACCAAACAGGCCCAGGTTGGGCTCCCCTCCCGCTGGGCTAACTATGGCTACACCTTC.

The rearrangement uses TRBV30 and TRBJ2-6; the D is unclear. The CDR3 loop spans 17 amino acids. Trimming shortened V by 0 bases and J by 0 bases, and 12 bases separated the two germline ends. The germline V gene has CDR1 GTSNPN and CDR2 SVGIG (reference sequence). CDR3 region: CAWSVLRLSSGANVLTF. CDR3 in DNA: TGTGCCTGGAGTGTATTGCGCCTAAGCTCTGGGGCCAACGTCCTGACTTTC.

The genes are TRBV11-3 and TRBJ2-3; D is undetermined. Germline V gene data show CDR1 as SGHNT and CDR2 as YENEEA. The CDR3 spans 14 residues. Trimming removed 3 bases at V and 6 bases at J, with 13 bases between. CDR3 sequence (DNA): TGTGCCAGCAGCTTTGGAGCCCCTCAGGATACGCAGTATTTT. It translates to CASSFGAPQDTQYF.

The chain uses TRBV6-5 and TRBJ2-2; 9 nucleotides agree with TRBD2. The CDR3 contains 15 residues. Germline values: CDR1 MNHEY, CDR2 SVGAGI. The V and J ends lost 7 bases and 1 base, in that order; junction bases with no gene match: 4. CDR3 nucleotide sequence: TGTGCCAGCATCCTACTAGCGGGGAACACCGGGGAGCTGTTTTTT. This sequence encodes CASILLAGNTGELFF.

The CDR3 sequence: CSARGRGAFF. The CDR3, as DNA: TGCAGTGCTAGGGGTAGGGGAGCTTTCTTT. V is TRBV20-1 and J is TRBJ1-1; a weak D match, TRBD1 (5 bases). The germline V and J ends were trimmed by 3 bases and 10 bases, with 9 bases remaining between them. The CDR3 totals 10 residues. Germline-derived CDR1 and CDR2 are DFQATT and SNEGSKA (reference sequence).

Turning to this clone: The identical CDR3 is also encoded by other nucleotide sequences in the sample. The V call is TRBV7-9, the J call TRBJ1-1; 8 bases are a match to TRBD1. Germline V CDR1 and CDR2: SEHNR, FQNEAQ (reference sequence). With 5 bases clipped from V and 0 bases from J, the junction kept 5 bases outside the gene matches. This CDR3 is 15 amino acids long. CDR3 amino acids: CASSLRGLVNTEAFF. The CDR3 DNA follows: TGTGCCAGCAGCCTCAGGGGGCTGGTGAACACTGAAGCTTTCTTT.

This chain uses TRBV6-5 with TRBJ1-1; D is unclear. This CDR3 spans 13 amino acids. Germline CDR1 is MNHEY and CDR2 is SVGAGI. Trimming took 6 bases from V and 0 from J, leaving 8 bases between them. This CDR3 is CASRGGLNTEAFF. The CDR3 coding sequence is TGTGCCAGCAGAGGTGGGCTGAACACTGAAGCTTTCTTT.

The chain is built from TRBV7-2 and TRBJ2-2; D unresolved. Germline values: CDR1 SGHTA, CDR2 FQGNSA. The ends were cut back, 6 bases at V and 4 bases at J, with 15 bases in the middle. CDR3 length: 15 amino acids. DNA for the CDR3: TGTGCCAGCAGTCAGACCGTTTCGGGCACCGGGGAGCTGTTTTTT. It specifies CASSQTVSGTGELFF.

The V call is TRBV19, the J call TRBJ2-1; 9 bases align to TRBD1. From germline, CDR1 is LNHDA and CDR2 SQIVND (reference sequence). The CDR3 is 16 residues long. Trimming took 6 bases from V and 5 from J; bases not matched to a gene: 11. The CDR3 coding sequence is TGTGCCAGTAGCCTCCTCGGGACAGGGTTTGACAATGAGCAGTTCTTC. It codes for CASSLLGTGFDNEQFF.

In this sample, this clone turned up once. The CDR3 sequence is CASSPPGSKETQYF. CDR3 DNA: TGTGCCAGTAGTCCGCCCGGGTCTAAAGAGACCCAGTACTTC. This chain connects TRBV19 to TRBJ2-5; D unclear. The CDR3 is 14 residues long. The V gene lost 5 bases and the J gene lost 3 bases, with 13 bases spanning the gap. Germline-derived CDR1 and CDR2 are LNHDA and SQIVND (reference sequence).

CDR3 loop: CASTRGLNTEAFF. The CDR3 DNA is TGTGCCAGCACCAGAGGTTTGAACACTGAAGCTTTCTTT. V is TRBV6-5 and J is TRBJ1-1; D uncertain. In germline, CDR1 is MNHEY, CDR2 SVGAGI. The V end lost 7 bases, the J end lost 0 bases, and 9 bases lay between the germline ends. The CDR3 loop spans 13 amino acids.

The chain couples TRBV7-2 to TRBJ1-2; possible D gene TRBD1, 6 bases. Germline-derived CDR1 and CDR2 are SGHTA and FQGNSA. The CDR3 covers 17 residues. V was cut by 5 bases and J by 1 base, with 20 bases left in between. The CDR3 reads CASSPSYTGRNNYGYTF. The CDR3 bases are TGTGCCAGCAGCCCTAGCTACACAGGGAGGAATAACTATGGCTACACCTTC.

The chain links TRBV30 to TRBJ1-3; D ambiguous. Trimming took 4 bases from V and 0 from J, leaving 16 bases between them. Looked up from germline, CDR1 is GTSNPN and CDR2 is SVGIG (reference sequence). The length of the CDR3 is 16 residues. This CDR3 is CAWNPVDTFSGNTIYF. The CDR3 region has the DNA TGTGCCTGGAACCCCGTCGACACCTTCTCTGGAAACACCATATATTTT.